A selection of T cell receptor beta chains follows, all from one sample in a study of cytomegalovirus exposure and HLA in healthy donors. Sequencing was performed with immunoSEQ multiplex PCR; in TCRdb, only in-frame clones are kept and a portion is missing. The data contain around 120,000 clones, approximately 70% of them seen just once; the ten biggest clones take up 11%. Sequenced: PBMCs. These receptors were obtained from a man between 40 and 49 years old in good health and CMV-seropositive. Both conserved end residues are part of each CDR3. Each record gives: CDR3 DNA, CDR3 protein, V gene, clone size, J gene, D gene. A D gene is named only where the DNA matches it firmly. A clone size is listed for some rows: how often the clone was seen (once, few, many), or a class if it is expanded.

TGCAGCGTTGTAAATTTAATGAACACTGAAGCTTTCTTT CSVVNLMNTEAFF TRBV29-1 NA TRBJ1-1 NA
TGTGCCAGCAGTTTACTTACTAGCGGGATCAAAGAGACCCAGTACTTC CASSLLTSGIKETQYF TRBV28 few TRBJ2-5 TRBD2
TGTGCCAGCAGTGAATCCCGGACTAGCGGGGAAGAGACCCAGTACTTC CASSESRTSGEETQYF TRBV25-1 once TRBJ2-5 TRBD2
TGCGCCAGCAGCCAAGATCAGGCGGGAGGCAGCACCGGGGAGCTGTTTTTT CASSQDQAGGSTGELFF TRBV4-1 NA TRBJ2-2 TRBD2
TGTGCCAGCAGCTTGCCTTTGTTGGAGACCCAGTACTTC CASSLPLLETQYF TRBV5-4 NA TRBJ2-5 NA
TGTGCCAGCATACCGGTCCTGCTAGCGGGATTTGAGACCCAGTACTTC CASIPVLLAGFETQYF TRBV2 NA TRBJ2-5 TRBD2
TGTGCCACCAGCAATTACAATCAGCCCCAGCATTTT CATSNYNQPQHF TRBV15 NA TRBJ1-5 NA
TGTGCCACCAGCAGAGTACAGGGGGGAGGGACGGCAAAACTGTTTTTT CATSRVQGGGTAKLFF TRBV15 NA TRBJ1-4 TRBD1
TGTGCCAGCAGCACACAGGGGGCGGGTAGCACAGATACGCAGTATTTT CASSTQGAGSTDTQYF TRBV9 NA TRBJ2-3 TRBD1
TGTGCCAGCAGTTGGACTAGCTCCTACGAGCAGTACTTC CASSWTSSYEQYF TRBV6-5 once TRBJ2-7 TRBD2
TGTGCCAGCAGTTACTCCCAGGGGGTGGCTGGAAACACCATATATTTT CASSYSQGVAGNTIYF TRBV6-5 NA TRBJ1-3 TRBD1
TGTGCCAGCAGCTTAGGGAGCCAAACCGAGCAGTTCTTC CASSLGSQTEQFF TRBV7-2 NA TRBJ2-1 NA
TGCGCCAGCACTCGGGCAGGGAAGGCTGAAGCTTTCTTT CASTRAGKAEAFF TRBV10-1 NA TRBJ1-1 NA
TGTGCCAGCAGACGGACAGGGGCGGGGAACACTGAAGCTTTCTTT CASRRTGAGNTEAFF TRBV5-5 NA TRBJ1-1 TRBD1
TGTGCCAGCGGACAGGAGGACTATGGCTACACCTTC CASGQEDYGYTF TRBV6-6 NA TRBJ1-2 TRBD1
TGTGCCAGCATCAGGACACGGTCGGGCTATGGCTACACCTTC CASIRTRSGYGYTF TRBV2 NA TRBJ1-2 NA
TGTGCCAGCAGCCCTTCTAGCGGGAGGGCCTACAATGAGCAGTTCTTC CASSPSSGRAYNEQFF TRBV9 NA TRBJ2-1 TRBD2
TGTGCCAGCAGCTTACGATCGGGACAGCCGGCGAGTCATTGGCATTTT CASSLRSGQPASHWHF TRBV5-6 few TRBJ1-5 TRBD1
TGTGCCAGCAGCTTTGACAGGGGAACAGATACGCAGTATTTT CASSFDRGTDTQYF TRBV7-2 NA TRBJ2-3 TRBD1
TGTGCCAGCGGGTCGACTAGCGGGAGGTCCACAGATACGCAGTATTTT CASGSTSGRSTDTQYF TRBV2 once TRBJ2-3 TRBD2
TGTGCCAGTGCAGGGTATGGCTACACCTTC CASAGYGYTF TRBV19 NA TRBJ1-2 NA
TGTGCCAGCAGCCAAGGCGTCACCAGCACAGATACGCAGTATTTT CASSQGVTSTDTQYF TRBV14 NA TRBJ2-3 NA
TGTGCCAGCAGCCAAGATGGGACTAGCGGCTCCTACGAGCAGTACTTC CASSQDGTSGSYEQYF TRBV4-2 medium-sized TRBJ2-7 TRBD2
TGTGCCAGCAGCTTCGGGGGCACCGGGGAGCTGTTTTTT CASSFGGTGELFF TRBV7-9 NA TRBJ2-2 NA
TGTGCCACCAGCAGAGATCTCAGGGTGGAGACCCAGTACTTC CATSRDLRVETQYF TRBV15 NA TRBJ2-5 NA
TGTGCCAGTAGGACGACTAGCGGGAGTGTAAATACGCAGTATTTT CASRTTSGSVNTQYF TRBV19 NA TRBJ2-3 TRBD2
TGTGCCAGCAGCCAACAGGGGCAAGAGACCCAGTACTTC CASSQQGQETQYF TRBV5-6 NA TRBJ2-5 TRBD1
TGTGCCAGCAGTCTAATAGCGGGTCTCGGGAATGAGCAGTTCTTC CASSLIAGLGNEQFF TRBV27 NA TRBJ2-1 TRBD2
TGTGCCAGCAGCGTAGTCGGCGGGATGCAGCCAGATACGCAGTATTTT CASSVVGGMQPDTQYF TRBV9 NA TRBJ2-3 NA
TGTGCCAGCAGCTCCGGTGGGGCCAACGTCCTGACTTTC CASSSGGANVLTF TRBV5-4 NA TRBJ2-6 NA
TGTGCCAGCAGCTTGATGGGAGACGAGCAGTACTTC CASSLMGDEQYF TRBV7-8 NA TRBJ2-7 NA
TGTGCCAGCAGCGTAGGGGGACAGAGTAATGAAAAACTGTTTTTT CASSVGGQSNEKLFF TRBV9 NA TRBJ1-4 TRBD1
TGTTCCAGCAGCTTAGTGGCGGGAGATACGCAGTATTTT CSSSLVAGDTQYF TRBV7-9 NA TRBJ2-3 NA
TGCAGCGTTGAAGATCCTTCACAGGACAGGGATAAGTATGGCTATGGCTACACCTTC CSVEDPSQDRDKYGYGYTF TRBV29-1 NA TRBJ1-2 TRBD1
TGTGCCAGCAGGAGACAATCCGGGGAGCTGTTTTTT CASRRQSGELFF TRBV6-5 NA TRBJ2-2 NA
TGTGCCAGCAGCCCGACTAGTCGCGTAGGTTATACGCAGTATTTT CASSPTSRVGYTQYF TRBV7-9 NA TRBJ2-3 NA
TGTGCCTGGAGTTGGGACAGTGAAGCTTTCTTT CAWSWDSEAFF TRBV30 few TRBJ1-1 TRBD1
TGTGCCTGGAGAGACGACGGAGCTAGCAATCAGCCCCAGCATTTT CAWRDDGASNQPQHF TRBV30 NA TRBJ1-5 NA
TGTGCCAGTAGGTTTTGGGAGGATCAGCCCCAGCATTTT CASRFWEDQPQHF TRBV19 NA TRBJ1-5 NA
TGTGCCAGTAAGAGGGGCAATCAGCCCCAGCATTTT CASKRGNQPQHF TRBV6-1 NA TRBJ1-5 NA
TGTGCCAGCAGCTTGGCCCCGGTTTCGGGCACTGAAGCTTTCTTT CASSLAPVSGTEAFF TRBV5-6 few TRBJ1-1 NA
TGTGCCAGCAGCGCCCCGGGAGGGAACACTGAAGCTTTCTTT CASSAPGGNTEAFF TRBV2 NA TRBJ1-1 NA